This TCR beta chain was recovered during a study of beta chain features in type 1 diabetes. Study information: Cell yields, gender and age were comparable in patients and healthy donors. Study-level findings and limits: Shorter TCRB CDR3s, moderately but significantly so, were found in Type 1 diabetes patients in all four CD4+ subsets. PCR may have favored shorter templates equally in patients and controls.

All of the sorted populations showed purity greater than 95%. Expressed TCRB transcripts were sequenced because the isolated RNA had all been reverse transcribed beforehand. Libraries were prepared by immunoSEQ multiplex PCR; TCRdb keeps only in-frame clonotypes and omits some of them. Among 95,000 to 150,000 clones listed, around a sixth were seen once. Concerning this clone: The antigen is not known.

With 3 bases clipped from V and 5 bases from J, the junction kept 3 bases outside the gene matches. Looked up from germline, CDR1 is KGHSH and CDR2 is LQKENI. The CDR3 runs 14 residues. The chain is built from TRBV18 and TRBJ2-3; 9 bases fit TRBD1. Sequencing was done on a sample of central memory CD4+ T cells from blood. The sequence was collected from a man between 18 and 29 years old with type 1 diabetes. CDR3 DNA: TGTGCCAGCTCACCCGGGACAGGGATAGATACGCAGTATTTT. Residues: CASSPGTGIDTQYF.